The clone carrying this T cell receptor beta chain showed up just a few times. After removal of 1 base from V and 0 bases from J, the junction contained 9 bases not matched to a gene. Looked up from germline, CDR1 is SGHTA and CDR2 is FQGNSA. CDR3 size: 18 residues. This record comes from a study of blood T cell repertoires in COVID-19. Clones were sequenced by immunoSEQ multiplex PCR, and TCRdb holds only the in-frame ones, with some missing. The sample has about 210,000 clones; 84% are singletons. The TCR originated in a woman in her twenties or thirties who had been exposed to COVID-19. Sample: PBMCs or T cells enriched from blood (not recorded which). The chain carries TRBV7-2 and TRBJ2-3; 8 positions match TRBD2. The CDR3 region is CASSLEMRLAGSTDTQYF. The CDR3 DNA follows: TGTGCCAGCAGCTTAGAAATGAGATTAGCGGGGAGCACAGATACGCAGTATTTT.